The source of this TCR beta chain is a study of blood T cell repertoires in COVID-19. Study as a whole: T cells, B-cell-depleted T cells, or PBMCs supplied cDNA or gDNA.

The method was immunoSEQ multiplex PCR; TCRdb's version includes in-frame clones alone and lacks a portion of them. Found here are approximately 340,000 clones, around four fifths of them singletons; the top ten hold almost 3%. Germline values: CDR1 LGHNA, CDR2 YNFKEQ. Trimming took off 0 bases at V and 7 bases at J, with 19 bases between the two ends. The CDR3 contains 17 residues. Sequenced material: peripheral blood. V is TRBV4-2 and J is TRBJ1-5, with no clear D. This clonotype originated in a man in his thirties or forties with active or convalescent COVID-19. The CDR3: CASSQDQFLASPQPQHF. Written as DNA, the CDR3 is TGTGCCAGCAGCCAAGATCAATTCTTAGCATCTCCACAGCCCCAGCATTTT.